This record looks at one T cell receptor (beta chain) sequence and its context. The record originates from a study of PD-L1 blockade in urothelial cancer. Time point in this sample: pretreatment peripheral blood. Here immunoSEQ multiplex PCR was the method, and the copy in TCRdb shows in-frame clones only, minus some. The data contain around 63,000 clones, roughly four fifths of them seen just once; the ten biggest clones take up roughly 1.5%. Sequenced material: PBMCs, taken around atezolizumab (anti-PD-L1) treatment. The source of this sequence is a man aged 70 or older with urothelial cancer.

This CDR3 reads CASSSGQGYEQYF. The CDR3, as DNA: TGTGCCAGCAGCTCGGGACAGGGCTACGAGCAGTACTTC. This chain joins TRBV9 and TRBJ2-7; 9 positions match TRBD1. Unmatched junction bases numbered 2, after V lost 4 bases and J lost 3 bases. The germline CDR1 and CDR2 sequences are SGDLS and YYNGEE. The CDR3 is 13 amino acids.